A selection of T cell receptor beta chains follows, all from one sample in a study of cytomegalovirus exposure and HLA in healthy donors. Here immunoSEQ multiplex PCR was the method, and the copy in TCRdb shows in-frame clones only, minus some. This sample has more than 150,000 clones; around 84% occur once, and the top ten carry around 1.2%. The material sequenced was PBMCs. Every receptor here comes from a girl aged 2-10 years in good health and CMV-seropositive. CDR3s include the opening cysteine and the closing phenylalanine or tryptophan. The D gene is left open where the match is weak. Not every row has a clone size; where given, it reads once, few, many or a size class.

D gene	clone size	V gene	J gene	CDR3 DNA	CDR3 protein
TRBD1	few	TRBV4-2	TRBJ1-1	TGTGCCAGCAGCCTTGAATCCGGGACAGTTGAAGCTTTCTTT	CASSLESGTVEAFF
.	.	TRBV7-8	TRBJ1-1	TGTGCCAGCAGCCCCCTACGTGGGGCCGTGAACACTGAAGCTTTCTTT	CASSPLRGAVNTEAFF
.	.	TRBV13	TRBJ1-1	TGTGCCAGCAGCTTATGGGGGAGGGGGAGGACTGAAGCTTTCTTT	CASSLWGRGRTEAFF
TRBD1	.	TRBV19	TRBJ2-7	TGTGCCAGTAGTCCACAGGGACAGGGAGTAGGCGAGCAGTACTTC	CASSPQGQGVGEQYF
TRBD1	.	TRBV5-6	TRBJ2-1	TGTGCCAGCAGCACTATAACCGGGACAGAGCTCGGCAATGAGCAGTTCTTC	CASSTITGTELGNEQFF
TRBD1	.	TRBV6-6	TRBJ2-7	TGTGCCAGCAGTCAAGGGGGCGTAGGGCAGTACTTC	CASSQGGVGQYF
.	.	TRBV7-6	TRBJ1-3	TGTGCCAGCAGCTTAGCAGGAGTCCTGGTTGGCGGAAACACCATATATTTT	CASSLAGVLVGGNTIYF
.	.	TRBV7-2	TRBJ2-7	TGTGCCAGCAGCCCGATCGAGCGGTGGGACTACGAGCAGTACTTC	CASSPIERWDYEQYF
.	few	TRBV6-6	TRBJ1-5	TGTGCCAGCAGTCCGAGGACAGATAGCAATCAGCCCCAGCATTTT	CASSPRTDSNQPQHF
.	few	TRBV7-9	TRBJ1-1	TGTGCCAGCAGCCCCGATCCTCCAGTCCCCCAGGGGAACACTGAAGCTTTCTTT	CASSPDPPVPQGNTEAFF
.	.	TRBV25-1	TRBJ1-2	TGTGCCAGCAGTGAGCGAACAGGGCACGTATCTGGCTACACCTTC	CASSERTGHVSGYTF
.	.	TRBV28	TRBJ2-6	TGTGCCAGCAGTGGAGGGCGTGCGGCGGGAAGTGGGGCCAACGTCCTGACTTTC	CASSGGRAAGSGANVLTF
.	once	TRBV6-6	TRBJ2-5	TGTGCCAGCAGCAAATCGACTTTTTGGGAGACCCAGTACTTC	CASSKSTFWETQYF
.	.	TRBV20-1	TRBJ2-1	TGCAGTGCTAGAGATTACTATGAGCAGTTCTTC	CSARDYYEQFF
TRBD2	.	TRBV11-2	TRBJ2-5	TGTGCCAGCAGCTCCCATAGTGGGGGACTAGCCGTTGGGACCCAGTACTTC	CASSSHSGGLAVGTQYF
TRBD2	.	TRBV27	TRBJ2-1	TGTGCCAGCAGTTCTGGCGGGAGCATAGGTAATGAGCAGTTCTTC	CASSSGGSIGNEQFF
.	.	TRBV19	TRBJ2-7	TGTGCCAGTAGTATAGATCGTGCGCGCGGCGAGCAGTACTTC	CASSIDRARGEQYF
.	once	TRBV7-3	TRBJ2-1	TGTGCCAGCAGCTCGCCATTGAGCTCCTACAATGAGCAGTTCTTC	CASSSPLSSYNEQFF
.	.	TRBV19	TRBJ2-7	TGTGCCAGTAGTATAGACGGGTCGTCCTACGAGCAGTACTTC	CASSIDGSSYEQYF
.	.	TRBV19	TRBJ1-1	TGTGCCAGTAGTACTTCCCCCCCAGGGAACACTGAAGCTTTCTTT	CASSTSPPGNTEAFF
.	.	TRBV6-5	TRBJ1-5	TGTGCCAGCAGTACAGGCCACTTCAATCAGCCCCAGCATTTT	CASSTGHFNQPQHF
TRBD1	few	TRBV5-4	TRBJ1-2	TGTGCCAGCAGCGGGAGAGACAGGGCAGCCTATGGCTACACCTTC	CASSGRDRAAYGYTF
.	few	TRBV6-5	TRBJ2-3	TGTGCCAGCAGATCCTCTTCTCCAGATACGCAGTATTTT	CASRSSSPDTQYF
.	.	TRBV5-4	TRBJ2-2	TGTGCCAGCAGCCCCCCCACGAACACCGGGGAGCTGTTTTTT	CASSPPTNTGELFF
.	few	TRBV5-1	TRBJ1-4	TGCGCCAGCAGCTTCGGGAATACAAGGGCCGGCGAAAAACTGTTTTTT	CASSFGNTRAGEKLFF
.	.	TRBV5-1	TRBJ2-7	TGCGCCAGCAGCTCGTCCCCAGGGAAACACGAGCAGTACTTC	CASSSSPGKHEQYF
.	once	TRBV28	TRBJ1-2	TGTGCCAGCAGTTCGCCCGGGGGAGGTGGCTACACCTTC	CASSSPGGGGYTF
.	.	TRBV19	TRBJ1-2	TGTGCCAGTAGTGCCTTATCCGACAGGATCTATGGCTACACCTTC	CASSALSDRIYGYTF
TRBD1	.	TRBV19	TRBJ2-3	TGTGCCAGTAGTAGTACAGGGGTCACAGATACGCAGTATTTT	CASSSTGVTDTQYF